This entry lists 6 T cell receptor beta chains sequenced from one sample in a study of vaccination and CD4 T cells after COVID-19 (dated by TCRdb to the early 2020s). The treatment or condition label, read with the paper, signifies: approximately nine-day PBMC culture with coronavirus spike peptide pools or control peptides (ViraFEST assay). Their antigen targets remain unknown. The library was prepared using PCR. Sequencing relied on an Illumina iSeq 100. TCR sequencing of DNA from cultured CD4+ T cells used the Oncomine TCR Beta short-read assay at the Johns Hopkins FTIC core. TCRdb trimmed public reads at Q25 via fastp, called clones via MiXCR and kept in-frame beta chains. Entries are consolidated by CDR3 protein sequence, retaining the most common genes and DNA. The sample records about 20,000 distinct CDR3 sequences, around 43% of which are singletons. Roughly an eighth of the sample is taken by the ten largest.

The sequencing sample was made of CD4+ T cells from blood, cultured in vitro. These receptors all stem from a human donor who had recovered from COVID-19.

The CDR3 nucleotides read TGTGCCAGCAGATACATACAGCGGAACACTGAAGCTTTCTTT. Its protein is CASRYIQRNTEAFF. The chain carries TRBV7-9 and TRBJ1-1; no reliable D call. Germline V gene sequence: CDR1 SEHNR, CDR2 FQNEAQ (reference sequence). The CDR3 loop spans 14 amino acids. V was pared by 6 bases and J by 1 base, with 12 bases between.

This clonotype was seen once. The chain has TRBV6-1 and TRBJ1-6; 7 nucleotides agree with TRBD1. Germline-derived CDR1 and CDR2 are MNHNS and SASEGT. CDR3 length: 14 residues. V lost 5 bases, J lost 9 bases, and 7 bases stayed unmatched. The CDR3 DNA follows: TGTGCCAGCAGTATACAGGGGCGAGGTTCACCCCTCCACTTT. It is translated as CASSIQGRGSPLHF.

The rearrangement links TRBV7-9 to TRBJ1-3; D possibly corresponds to TRBD1 (6 bases). The CDR3 covers 16 residues. Germline V gene sequence: CDR1 SEHNR, CDR2 FQNEAQ (reference sequence). V gave up 6 bases and J gave up 0 bases, with 15 bases separating them. In DNA form, the CDR3 reads TGTGCCAGCAGTCGTTTGGGGGGGGCCTCTGGAAACACCATATATTTT. Protein sequence: CASSRLGGASGNTIYF.

V and J are TRBV28 and TRBJ2-1, with 10 bases that match TRBD1. The CDR3 runs to 15 residues. J was trimmed by 5 bases and V by 5 bases; bases with no gene match: 6. Germline V gives CDR1 MDHEN, CDR2 SYDVKM. CDR3 loop: CASSPPGQGNNEQFF. CDR3 nucleotides: TGTGCCAGCAGTCCCCCGGGACAGGGGAACAATGAGCAGTTCTTC.

This clonotype occurred a few times. This chain connects TRBV27 to TRBJ1-2, with D tentatively TRBD1 (6 bases). The V end was cut by 7 bases, the J end by 5 bases, with 23 bases between. In germline, CDR1 is MNHEY, CDR2 SMNVEV (reference sequence). The CDR3 length is 16 residues. CDR3 in DNA: TGTGCCAGCACCACTCACCTCGCCGGCAGGGGTTATGGCTACACCTTC. Its protein product is CASTTHLAGRGYGYTF.

The gene calls are TRBV6-4 and TRBJ1-2; unclear D gene. The CDR3 sequence is 13 residues long. Per the germline V gene, CDR1 is MRHNA and CDR2 is SNTAGT. V lost 0 bases to trimming and J lost 5 bases, with 7 bases between them. As DNA, the CDR3 is TGTGCCAGCAGTGACTCATTAGGTTATGGCTACACCTTC. Translating gives CASSDSLGYGYTF.